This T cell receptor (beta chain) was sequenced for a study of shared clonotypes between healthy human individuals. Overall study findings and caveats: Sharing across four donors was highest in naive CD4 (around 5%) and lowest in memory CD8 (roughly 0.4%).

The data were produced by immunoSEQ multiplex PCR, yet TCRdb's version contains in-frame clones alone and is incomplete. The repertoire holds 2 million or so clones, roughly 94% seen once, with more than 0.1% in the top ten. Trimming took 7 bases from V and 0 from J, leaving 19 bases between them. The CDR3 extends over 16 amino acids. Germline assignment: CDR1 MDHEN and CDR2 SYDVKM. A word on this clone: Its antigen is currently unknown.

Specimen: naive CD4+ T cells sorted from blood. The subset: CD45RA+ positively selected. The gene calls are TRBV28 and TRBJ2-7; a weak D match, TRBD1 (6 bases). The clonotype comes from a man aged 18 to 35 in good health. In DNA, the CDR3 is TGTGCCAGCACCTCCGGCGGGCAGGGGACCTCCTACGAGCAGTACTTC. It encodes CASTSGGQGTSYEQYF.